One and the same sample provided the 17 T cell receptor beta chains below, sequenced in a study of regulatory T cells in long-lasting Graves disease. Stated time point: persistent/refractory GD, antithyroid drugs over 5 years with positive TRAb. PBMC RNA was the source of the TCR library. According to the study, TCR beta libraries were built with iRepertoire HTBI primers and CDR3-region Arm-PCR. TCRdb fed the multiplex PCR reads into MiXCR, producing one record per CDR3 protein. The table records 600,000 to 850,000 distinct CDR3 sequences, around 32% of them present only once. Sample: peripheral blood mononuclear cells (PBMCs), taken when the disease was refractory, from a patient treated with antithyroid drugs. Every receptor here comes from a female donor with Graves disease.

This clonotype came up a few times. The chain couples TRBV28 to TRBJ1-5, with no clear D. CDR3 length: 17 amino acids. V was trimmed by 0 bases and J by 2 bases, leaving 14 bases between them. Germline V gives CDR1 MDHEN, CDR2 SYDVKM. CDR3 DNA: TGTGCCAGCAGTTTATGGGCCGGAAATGGCGGCAATCAGCCCCAGCATTTT. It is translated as CASSLWAGNGGNQPQHF.

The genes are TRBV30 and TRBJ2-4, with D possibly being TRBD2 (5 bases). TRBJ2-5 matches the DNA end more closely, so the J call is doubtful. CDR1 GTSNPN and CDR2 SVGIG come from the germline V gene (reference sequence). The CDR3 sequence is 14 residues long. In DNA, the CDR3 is TGTGCCTGGAGTGCCGCCGGGATCAAAGAGACCCAGTACTTC. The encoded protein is CAWSAAGIKETQYF.

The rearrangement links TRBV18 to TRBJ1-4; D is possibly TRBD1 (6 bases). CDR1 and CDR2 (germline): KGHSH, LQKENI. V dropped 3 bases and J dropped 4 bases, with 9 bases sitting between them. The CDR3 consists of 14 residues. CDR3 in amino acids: CASSPTGNNEKLFF. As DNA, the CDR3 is TGTGCCAGCTCACCGACAGGAAATAATGAAAAACTGTTTTTT.

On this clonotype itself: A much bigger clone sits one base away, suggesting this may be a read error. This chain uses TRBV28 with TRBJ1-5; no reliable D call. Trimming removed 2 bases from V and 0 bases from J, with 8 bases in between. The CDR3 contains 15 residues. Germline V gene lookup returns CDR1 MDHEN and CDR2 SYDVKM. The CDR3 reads CASSLGWDSNQPQHF. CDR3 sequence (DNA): TGTGCCAGCAGTTTAGGTTGGGATAGCAATCAGCCCCAGCATTTT.

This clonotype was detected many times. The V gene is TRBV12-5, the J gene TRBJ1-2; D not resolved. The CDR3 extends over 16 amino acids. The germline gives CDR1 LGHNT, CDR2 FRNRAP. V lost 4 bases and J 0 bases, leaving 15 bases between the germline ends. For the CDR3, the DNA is TGTGCTAGTGGTTCCGCCCCCCCCGGAGCTAACTATGGCTACACCTTC. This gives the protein CASGSAPPGANYGYTF.

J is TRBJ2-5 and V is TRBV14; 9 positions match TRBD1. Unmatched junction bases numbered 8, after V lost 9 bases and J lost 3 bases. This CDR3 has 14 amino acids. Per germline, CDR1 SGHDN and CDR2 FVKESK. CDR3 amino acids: CAREGQGMEETQYF. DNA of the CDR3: TGTGCCAGAGAAGGACAGGGGATGGAAGAGACCCAGTACTTC.

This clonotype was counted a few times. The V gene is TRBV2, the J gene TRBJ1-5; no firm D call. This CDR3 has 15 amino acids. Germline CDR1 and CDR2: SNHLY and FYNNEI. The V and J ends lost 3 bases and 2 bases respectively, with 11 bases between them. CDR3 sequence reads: CASSEGSSGNQPQHF. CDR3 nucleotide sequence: TGTGCCAGCAGTGAGGGGAGCTCGGGCAATCAGCCCCAGCATTTT.

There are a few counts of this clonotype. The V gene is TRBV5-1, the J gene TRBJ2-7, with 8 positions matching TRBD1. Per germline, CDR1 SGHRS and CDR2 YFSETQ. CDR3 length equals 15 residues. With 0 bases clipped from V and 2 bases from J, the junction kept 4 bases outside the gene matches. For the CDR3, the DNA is TGCGCCAGCAGCTTGGCGTCGGGACAGGCCTACGAGCAGTACTTC. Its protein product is CASSLASGQAYEQYF. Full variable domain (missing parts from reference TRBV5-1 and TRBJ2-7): KAGVTQTPRYLIKTRGQQVTLSCSPISGHRSVSWYQQTPGQGLQFLFEYFSETQRNKGNFPGRFSGRQFSNSRSEMNVSTLELGDSALYLCASSLASGQAYEQYFGPGTRLTVT.

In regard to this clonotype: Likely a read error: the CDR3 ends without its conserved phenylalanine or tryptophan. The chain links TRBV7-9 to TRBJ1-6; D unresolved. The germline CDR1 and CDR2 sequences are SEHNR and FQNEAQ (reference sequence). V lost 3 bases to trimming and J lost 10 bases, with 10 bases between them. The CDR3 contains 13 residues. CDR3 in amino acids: CASSFIRGSPLHS. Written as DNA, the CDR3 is TGTGCCAGCAGCTTTATCCGAGGCTCACCCCTCCACTCT.

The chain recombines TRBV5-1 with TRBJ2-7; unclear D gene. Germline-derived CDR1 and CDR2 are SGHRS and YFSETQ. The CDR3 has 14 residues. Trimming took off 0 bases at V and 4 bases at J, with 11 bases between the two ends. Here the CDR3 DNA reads TGCGCCAGCAGCTTGGGTCTGACGATTTACGAGCAGTACTTC. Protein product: CASSLGLTIYEQYF.

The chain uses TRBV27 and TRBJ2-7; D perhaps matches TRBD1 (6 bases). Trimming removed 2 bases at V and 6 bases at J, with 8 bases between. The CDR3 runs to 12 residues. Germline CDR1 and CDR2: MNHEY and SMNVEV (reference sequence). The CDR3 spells CASSLGGVEQYF. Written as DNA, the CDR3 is TGTGCCAGCAGTTTAGGGGGCGTCGAGCAGTACTTC.

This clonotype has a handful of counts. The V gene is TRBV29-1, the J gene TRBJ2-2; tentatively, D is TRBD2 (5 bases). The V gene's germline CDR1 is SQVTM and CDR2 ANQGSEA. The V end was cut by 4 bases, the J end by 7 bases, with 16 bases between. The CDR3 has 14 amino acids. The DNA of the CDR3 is TGCAGCGTTGTCGTCGGGAACAATGTCGGGGAGCTGTTTTTT. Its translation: CSVVVGNNVGELFF.

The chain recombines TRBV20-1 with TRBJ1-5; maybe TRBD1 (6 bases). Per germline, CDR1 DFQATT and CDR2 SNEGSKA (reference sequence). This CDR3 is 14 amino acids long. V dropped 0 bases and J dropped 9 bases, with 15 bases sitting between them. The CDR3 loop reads CSARDSTGTRPQHF. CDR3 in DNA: TGCAGTGCTAGAGATTCGACAGGAACCCGGCCCCAGCATTTT.

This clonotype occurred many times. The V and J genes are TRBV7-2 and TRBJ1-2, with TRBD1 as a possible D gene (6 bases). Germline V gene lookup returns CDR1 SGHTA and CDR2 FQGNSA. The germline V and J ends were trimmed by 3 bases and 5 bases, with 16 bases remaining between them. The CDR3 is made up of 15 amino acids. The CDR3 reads CASSFDPGTYYGYTF. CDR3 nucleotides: TGTGCCAGCAGCTTCGACCCCGGGACATATTATGGCTACACCTTC.

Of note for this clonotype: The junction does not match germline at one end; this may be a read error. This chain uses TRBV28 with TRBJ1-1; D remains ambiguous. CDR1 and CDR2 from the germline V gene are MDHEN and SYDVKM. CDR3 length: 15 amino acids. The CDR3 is CTSSPSPGGNTEAFF. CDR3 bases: TGTACCAGCAGTCCATCCCCCGGAGGGAACACTGAAGCTTTCTTT.

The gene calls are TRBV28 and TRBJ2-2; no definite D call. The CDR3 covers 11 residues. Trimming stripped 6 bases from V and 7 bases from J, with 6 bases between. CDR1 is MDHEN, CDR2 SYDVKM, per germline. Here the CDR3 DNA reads TGTGCCAGCAGCTCTTGCGGGGAGCTGTTTTTT. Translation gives CASSSCGELFF.

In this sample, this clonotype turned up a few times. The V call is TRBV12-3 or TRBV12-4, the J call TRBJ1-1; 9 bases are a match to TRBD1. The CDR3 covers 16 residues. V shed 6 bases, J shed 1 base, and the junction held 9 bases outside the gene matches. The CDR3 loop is CASRTTGGGWNTEAFF. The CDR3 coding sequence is TGTGCCAGCAGAACTACAGGGGGCGGTTGGAACACTGAAGCTTTCTTT.